This TCR beta chain was sequenced during a study of T cell responses to AZD1222 COVID-19 vaccine. Here immunoSEQ multiplex PCR was the method, and the copy in TCRdb shows in-frame clones only, minus some. The sample yields roughly 180,000 clones, roughly 91% seen once. Regarding the study as a whole: Sampling captured repertoires only after the peak T cell response. Only five or six AZD1222 recipients tested seropositive at baseline.

The CDR3 covers 15 residues. Germline V gene data show CDR1 as SGDLS and CDR2 as YYNGEE. V lost 4 bases, J lost 5 bases, and 11 bases stayed unmatched. As concerns this clone: Its target is not known.

The V call is TRBV9, the J call TRBJ1-2; TRBD1 matches at 7 bases. The sample was peripheral blood, taken 28 days after the second dose of the MenACWY control vaccine. The sequence was obtained from an adult who received the MenACWY meningococcal vaccine as a control. CDR3 DNA sequence: TGTGCCAGCAGCTCAAGGACAGGTAGAGGGTATGGCTACACCTTC. Protein: CASSSRTGRGYGYTF. Variable domain in full (rest from reference TRBV9 and TRBJ1-2): DSGVTQTPKHLITATGQRVTLRCSPRSGDLSVYWYQQSLDQGLQFLIQYYNGEERAKGNILERFSAQQFPDLHSELNLSSLELGDSALYFCASSSRTGRGYGYTFGSGTRLTVV.